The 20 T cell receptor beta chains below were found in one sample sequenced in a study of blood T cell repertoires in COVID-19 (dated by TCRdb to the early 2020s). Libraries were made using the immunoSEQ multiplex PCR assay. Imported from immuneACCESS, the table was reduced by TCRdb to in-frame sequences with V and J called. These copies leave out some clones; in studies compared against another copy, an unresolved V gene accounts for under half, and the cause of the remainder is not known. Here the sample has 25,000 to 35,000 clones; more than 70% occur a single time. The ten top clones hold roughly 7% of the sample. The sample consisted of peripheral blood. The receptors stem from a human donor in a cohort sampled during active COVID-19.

In DNA, the CDR3 is TGTGCCACCAGTGACACCAAACAGGGGTTGGCTAATGAAAAACTGTTTTTT. Encoded protein: CATSDTKQGLANEKLFF. The chain has TRBV24-1 and TRBJ1-4; 7 bases match TRBD1. V dropped 4 bases and J dropped 3; count of bases not matched to a gene: 10. The CDR3 length is 17 residues. The germline gives CDR1 KGHDR, CDR2 SFDVKD.

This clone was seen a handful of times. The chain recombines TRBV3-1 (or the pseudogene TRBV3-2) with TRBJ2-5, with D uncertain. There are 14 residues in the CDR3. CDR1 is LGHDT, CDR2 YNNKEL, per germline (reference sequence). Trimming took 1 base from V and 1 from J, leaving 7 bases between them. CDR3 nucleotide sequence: TGTGCCAGCAGCCAAGTAGTAGTCCAAGAGACCCAGTACTTC. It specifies CASSQVVVQETQYF.

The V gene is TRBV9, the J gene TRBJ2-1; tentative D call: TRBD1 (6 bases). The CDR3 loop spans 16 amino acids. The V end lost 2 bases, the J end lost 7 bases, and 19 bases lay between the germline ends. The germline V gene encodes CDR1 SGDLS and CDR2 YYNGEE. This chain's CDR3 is CASSVTGGQGGNEQFF. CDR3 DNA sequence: TGTGCCAGCAGCGTGACTGGGGGCCAGGGTGGTAATGAGCAGTTCTTC.

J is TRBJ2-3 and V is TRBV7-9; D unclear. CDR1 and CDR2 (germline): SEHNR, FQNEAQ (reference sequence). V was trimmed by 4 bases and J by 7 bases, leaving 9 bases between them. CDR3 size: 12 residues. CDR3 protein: CASSSTPNTQYF. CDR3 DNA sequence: TGTGCCAGCAGCTCTACTCCGAATACGCAGTATTTT.

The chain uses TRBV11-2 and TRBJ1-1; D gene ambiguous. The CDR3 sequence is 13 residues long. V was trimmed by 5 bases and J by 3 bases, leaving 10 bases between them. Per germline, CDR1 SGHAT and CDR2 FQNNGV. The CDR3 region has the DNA TGTGCCAGCAGCCTCACTGAGTACACTGAAGCTTTCTTT. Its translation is CASSLTEYTEAFF.

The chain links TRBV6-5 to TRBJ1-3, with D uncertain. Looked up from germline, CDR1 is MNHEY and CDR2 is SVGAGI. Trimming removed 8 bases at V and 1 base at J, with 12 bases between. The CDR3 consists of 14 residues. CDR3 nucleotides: TGTGCCAGCTCTAGCGGAAGTTCTGGAAACACCATATATTTT. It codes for CASSSGSSGNTIYF.

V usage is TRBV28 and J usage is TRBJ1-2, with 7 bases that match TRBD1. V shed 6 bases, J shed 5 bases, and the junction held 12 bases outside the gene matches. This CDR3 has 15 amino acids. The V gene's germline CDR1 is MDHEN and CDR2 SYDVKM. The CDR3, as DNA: TGTGCCAGCAGGACAGGAGGCAGGGGGGATTATGGCTACACCTTC. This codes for CASRTGGRGDYGYTF.

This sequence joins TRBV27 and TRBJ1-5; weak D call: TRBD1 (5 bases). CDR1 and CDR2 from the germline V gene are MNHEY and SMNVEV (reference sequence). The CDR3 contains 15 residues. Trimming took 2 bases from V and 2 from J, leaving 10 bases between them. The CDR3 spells CASSLQPGRNQPQHF. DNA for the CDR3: TGTGCCAGCAGTTTACAGCCAGGGCGCAATCAGCCCCAGCATTTT.

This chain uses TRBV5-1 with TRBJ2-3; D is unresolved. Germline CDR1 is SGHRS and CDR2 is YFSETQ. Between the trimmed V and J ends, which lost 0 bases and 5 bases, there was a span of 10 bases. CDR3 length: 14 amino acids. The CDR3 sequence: CASSLGLERDTQYF. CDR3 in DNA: TGCGCCAGCAGCTTGGGACTGGAAAGAGATACGCAGTATTTT. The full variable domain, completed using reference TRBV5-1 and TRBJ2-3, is KAGVTQTPRYLIKTRGQQVTLSCSPISGHRSVSWYQQTPGQGLQFLFEYFSETQRNKGNFPGRFSGRQFSNSRSEMNVSTLELGDSALYLCASSLGLERDTQYFGPGTRLTVL.

The CDR3 loop reads CSASLGQGAITGELFF. The CDR3 bases are TGCAGTGCTAGTCTTGGACAGGGGGCCATCACCGGGGAGCTGTTTTTT. The chain is built from TRBV20-1 and TRBJ2-2, with 11 bases that match TRBD1. Germline V gene data show CDR1 as DFQATT and CDR2 as SNEGSKA (reference sequence). V shed 3 bases, J shed 4 bases, and the junction held 7 bases outside the gene matches. There are 16 residues in the CDR3.

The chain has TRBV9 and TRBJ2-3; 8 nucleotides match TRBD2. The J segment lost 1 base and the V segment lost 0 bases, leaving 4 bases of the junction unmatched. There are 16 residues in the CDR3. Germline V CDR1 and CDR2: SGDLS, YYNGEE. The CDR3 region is CASSVDPGGRTDTQYF. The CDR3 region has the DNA TGTGCCAGCAGCGTAGACCCGGGGGGGCGCACAGATACGCAGTATTTT.

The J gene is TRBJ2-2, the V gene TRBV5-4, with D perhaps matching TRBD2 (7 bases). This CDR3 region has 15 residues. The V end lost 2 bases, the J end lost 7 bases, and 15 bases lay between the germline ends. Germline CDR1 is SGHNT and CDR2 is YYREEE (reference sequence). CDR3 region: CASSFGGPGGGELFF. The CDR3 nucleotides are TGTGCCAGCAGCTTCGGGGGGCCTGGGGGCGGGGAGCTGTTTTTT.

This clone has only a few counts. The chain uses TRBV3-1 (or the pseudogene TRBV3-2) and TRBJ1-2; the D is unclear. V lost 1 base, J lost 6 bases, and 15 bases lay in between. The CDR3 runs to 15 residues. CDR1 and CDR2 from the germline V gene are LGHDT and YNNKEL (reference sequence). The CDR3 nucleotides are TGTGCCAGCAGCCAAGGAAATGGCAGGCTTGATGGCTACACCTTC. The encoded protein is CASSQGNGRLDGYTF.

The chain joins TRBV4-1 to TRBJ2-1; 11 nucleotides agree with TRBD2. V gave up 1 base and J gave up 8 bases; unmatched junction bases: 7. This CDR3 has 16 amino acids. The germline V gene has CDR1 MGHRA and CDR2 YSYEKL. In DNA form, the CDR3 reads TGCGCCAGCAGCCAAGCTAGCGGGAGGCCGAGGGATGAGCAGTTCTTC. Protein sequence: CASSQASGRPRDEQFF.

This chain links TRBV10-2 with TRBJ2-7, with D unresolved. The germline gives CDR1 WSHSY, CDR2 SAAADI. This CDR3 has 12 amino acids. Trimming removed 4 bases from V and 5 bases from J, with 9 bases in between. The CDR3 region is CASSAASDEQYF. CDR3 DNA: TGCGCCAGCAGTGCGGCTAGTGACGAGCAGTACTTC.

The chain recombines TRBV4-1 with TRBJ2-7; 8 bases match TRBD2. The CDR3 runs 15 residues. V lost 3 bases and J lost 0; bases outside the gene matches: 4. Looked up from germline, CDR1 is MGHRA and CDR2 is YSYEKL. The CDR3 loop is CASSHQRESSYEQYF. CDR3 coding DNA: TGCGCCAGCAGCCACCAGCGGGAGAGCTCCTACGAGCAGTACTTC.

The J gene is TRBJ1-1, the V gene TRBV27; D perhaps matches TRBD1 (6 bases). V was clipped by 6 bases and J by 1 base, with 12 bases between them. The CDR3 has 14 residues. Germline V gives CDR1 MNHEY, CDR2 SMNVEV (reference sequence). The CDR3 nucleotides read TGTGCCAGCAGCCGCGGACAGAGGAACACTGAAGCTTTCTTT. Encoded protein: CASSRGQRNTEAFF.

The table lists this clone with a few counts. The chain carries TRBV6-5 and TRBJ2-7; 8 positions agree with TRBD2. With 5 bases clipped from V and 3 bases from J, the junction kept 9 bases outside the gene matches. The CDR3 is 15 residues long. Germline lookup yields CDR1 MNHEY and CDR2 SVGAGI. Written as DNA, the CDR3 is TGTGCCAGCAGTCAAATAAGCGGGAGTATCTACGAGCAGTACTTC. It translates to CASSQISGSIYEQYF.

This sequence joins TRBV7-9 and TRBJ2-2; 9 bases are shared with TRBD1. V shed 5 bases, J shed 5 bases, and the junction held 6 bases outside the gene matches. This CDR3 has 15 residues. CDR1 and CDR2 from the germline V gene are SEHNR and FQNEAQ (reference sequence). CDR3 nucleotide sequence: TGTGCCAGCAGCCTACCGGGACAGGGTACCGGGGAGCTGTTTTTT. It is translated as CASSLPGQGTGELFF.

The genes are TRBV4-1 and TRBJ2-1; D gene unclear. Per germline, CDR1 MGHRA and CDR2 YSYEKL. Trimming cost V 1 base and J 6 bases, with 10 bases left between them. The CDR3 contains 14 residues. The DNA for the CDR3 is TGCGCCAGCAGCCAAGGACTGCACTCCAATGAGCAGTTCTTC. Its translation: CASSQGLHSNEQFF.